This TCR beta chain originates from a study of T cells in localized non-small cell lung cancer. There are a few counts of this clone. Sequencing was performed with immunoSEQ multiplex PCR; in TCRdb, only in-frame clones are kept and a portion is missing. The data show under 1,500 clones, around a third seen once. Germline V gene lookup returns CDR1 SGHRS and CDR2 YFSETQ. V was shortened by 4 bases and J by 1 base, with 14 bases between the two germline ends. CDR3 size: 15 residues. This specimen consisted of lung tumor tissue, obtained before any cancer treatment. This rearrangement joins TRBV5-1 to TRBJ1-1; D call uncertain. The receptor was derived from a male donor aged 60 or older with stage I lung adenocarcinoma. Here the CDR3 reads CASSPRVDKNTEAFF. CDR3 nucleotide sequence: TGCGCCAGCAGCCCGAGGGTTGACAAGAACACTGAAGCTTTCTTT.